Listed here are 20 T cell receptor beta chains from one sample, sequenced in a study of post-analysis software for immune sequencing data. Study results and limitations: The study found TRBV5-6, TRBV5-1 and TRBV20-1 among about five TRBV segments more frequent in patients than controls.

The TCR beta cDNA libraries contained unique molecular identifiers. MiXCR, run by TCRdb on the PCR reads, gives a single entry per CDR3 protein. Counted here are 450,000 to 700,000 distinct CDR3 sequences, roughly two fifths occurring once; the ten biggest clones make up 1.5% to 2%. For these TCRs, the target antigens are not known. The source material was blood. The receptors shown here come from a girl between 5 and 17 years old with multiple sclerosis.

This clonotype has just a few counts. This chain links TRBV5-1 with TRBJ2-5; TRBD1 matches at 7 bases. V shed 3 bases, J shed 2 bases, and the junction held 4 bases outside the gene matches. Germline CDR1 SGHRS, CDR2 YFSETQ. The length of the CDR3 is 14 residues. In DNA form, the CDR3 reads TGCGCCAGCAGCTGGGGGACAGCTCAAGAGACCCAGTACTTC. Its translation: CASSWGTAQETQYF.

The J gene is TRBJ1-5, the V gene TRBV20-1, with D unclear. V shed 5 bases and J shed 0 bases, with 14 bases lying between them. Per the germline V gene, CDR1 is DFQATT and CDR2 is SNEGSKA (reference sequence). CDR3 length: 15 residues. For the CDR3, the DNA is TGCAGTGCTTACCCTCCGGATCATAGCAATCAGCCCCAGCATTTT. This encodes CSAYPPDHSNQPQHF.

The CDR3 DNA follows: TGCAGTGCTAGAGATCAGGGGTTGAACACTGAAGCTTTCTTT. Amino acids: CSARDQGLNTEAFF. The chain employs TRBV20-1 and TRBJ1-1, with a possible D match to TRBD1 (6 bases). The germline V gene encodes CDR1 DFQATT and CDR2 SNEGSKA (reference sequence). Between the trimmed V and J ends, which lost 0 bases and 0 bases, there was a span of 8 bases. The CDR3 is 14 amino acids.

The V call is TRBV20-1, the J call TRBJ1-2; D gene unclear. CDR3 size: 14 residues. The ends were cut back, 3 bases at V and 8 bases at J, with 19 bases in the middle. Looked up from germline, CDR1 is DFQATT and CDR2 is SNEGSKA (reference sequence). This CDR3 reads CSASGPDLWWGYTF. The CDR3 DNA reads as TGCAGTGCTAGCGGTCCAGACCTTTGGTGGGGCTACACCTTC.

The chain couples TRBV7-2 to TRBJ2-3; no clear D. Germline V gene sequence: CDR1 SGHTA, CDR2 FQGNSA. The CDR3 length is 13 residues. V was trimmed by 5 bases and J by 6 bases, leaving 12 bases between them. This CDR3 reads CASSPNSGDTQYF. CDR3 coding DNA: TGTGCCAGCAGCCCCAATAGTGGGGATACGCAGTATTTT. Using reference TRBV7-2 and TRBJ2-3 for the parts outside the CDR3, the full variable domain is GAGVSQSPSNKVTEKGKDVELRCDPISGHTALYWYRQSLGQGLEFLIYFQGNSAPDKSGLPSDRFSAERTGGSVSTLTIQRTQQEDSAVYLCASSPNSGDTQYFGPGTRLTVL.

The chain uses TRBV6-5 and TRBJ1-4; D might be TRBD1 (6 bases). Germline V CDR1 and CDR2: MNHEY, SVGAGI. Trimming took 7 bases from V and 4 from J, leaving 13 bases between them. This CDR3 is 14 amino acids long. The chain's CDR3 is CASTTGLGNEKLFF. For the CDR3, the DNA is TGTGCCAGCACAACAGGGTTGGGTAATGAAAAACTGTTTTTT.

This rearrangement joins TRBV7-6 to TRBJ2-7; 8 nucleotides agree with TRBD2. This CDR3 contains 15 residues. V lost 2 bases, J lost 6 bases, and 9 bases stayed unmatched. The V gene's germline CDR1 is SGHVS and CDR2 FNYEAQ. The CDR3 DNA follows: TGTGCCAGCAGCTTATATGGCGGGGGGAGTCGCGAGCAGTACTTC. Translation gives CASSLYGGGSREQYF.

This clonotype was found once. A junction boundary mismatches the germline segment, possibly from a read error. CDR3 in DNA: TGTGCCAGCGGGGGGGGTGTGAGAGCAGATACGCAATATTTT. Its translation is CASGGGVRADTQYF. The chain employs TRBV12-3 or TRBV12-4 and TRBJ2-3; the match to TRBD2 covers 7 bases. The CDR3 sequence is 14 residues long.

The V and J genes are TRBV6-5 and TRBJ1-1, with a possible D match to TRBD1 (5 bases). V was cut by 0 bases and J by 2 bases, with 13 bases left in between. This CDR3 is 16 amino acids long. CDR1 is MNHEY and CDR2 is SVGAGI in the germline V gene. The CDR3 loop reads CASSYSTALFNTEAFF. The CDR3 nucleotides read TGTGCCAGCAGTTACTCGACAGCTCTCTTTAACACTGAAGCTTTCTTT.

The chain is built from TRBV20-1 and TRBJ1-6; TRBD1 matches at 10 bases. The V gene end was trimmed by 3 bases and the J gene end by 10 bases; junction bases not matched to a gene: 6. CDR3 length: 14 residues. Looked up from germline, CDR1 is DFQATT and CDR2 is SNEGSKA (reference sequence). CDR3 in DNA: TGCAGTGCTAGGGGGGGACAGGGGAGGTCACCCCTCCACTTT. Amino acid sequence: CSARGGQGRSPLHF.

This clonotype turned up a few times. A much larger clonotype is one base distant, so this may be a read error. The chain uses TRBV12-3 or TRBV12-4 and TRBJ2-3; D is unresolved. The CDR3 runs to 12 residues. CDR3 DNA: TGTGCCAGCAGTTTTGGGGAAGATGCGCAGTATTTT. Its translation is CASSFGEDAQYF.

This chain uses TRBV10-3 with TRBJ2-1; D is ambiguous. The CDR3 spans 13 residues. The V and J ends lost 0 bases and 15 bases respectively, with 15 bases between them. Germline loops: CDR1 ENHRY, CDR2 SYGVKD. CDR3 nucleotide sequence: TGTGCCATCAGTGAGTCAGTAAGATCAGAACCGTTCTTC. It encodes CAISESVRSEPFF.

This chain links TRBV12-3 or TRBV12-4 with TRBJ1-2; 7 nucleotides align to TRBD1. With V trimmed by 6 bases and J by 6 bases, 10 bases remained unmatched. This CDR3 is built from 14 residues. CDR3 nucleotide sequence: TGTGCCAGCAGGCCAGACAGGGCAAGGGATGGCTACACCTTC. Amino acid sequence: CASRPDRARDGYTF.

The table lists this clonotype with a few counts. The chain has TRBV20-1 and TRBJ2-5; 12 positions agree with TRBD2. The CDR3 totals 16 residues. V lost 5 bases, J lost 4 bases, and 11 bases stayed unmatched. Germline-derived CDR1 and CDR2 are DFQATT and SNEGSKA (reference sequence). CDR3 sequence reads: CSALLASGRARETQYF. In DNA, the CDR3 is TGCAGTGCTCTCCTGGCTAGCGGGAGGGCCCGAGAGACCCAGTACTTC.

The V call is TRBV5-1, the J call TRBJ2-1; no firm D call. CDR3 length equals 15 residues. V gave up 0 bases and J gave up 3 bases, with 10 bases separating them. CDR1 and CDR2 from the germline V gene are SGHRS and YFSETQ. In DNA, the CDR3 is TGCGCCAGCAGCTTGGACTCTCCTTTCTACAATGAGCAGTTCTTC. Translation: CASSLDSPFYNEQFF.

This clonotype was counted at least ten times. The gene calls are TRBV28 and TRBJ2-7; D tentatively fits TRBD1 or TRBD2 (6 bases each). This CDR3 contains 12 residues. Trimming left V 5 bases short and J 4 bases short, with 9 bases between. The V gene's germline CDR1 is MDHEN and CDR2 SYDVKM. The CDR3 region has the DNA TGTGCCAGCAGTCGGGGGCTATACGAGCAGTACTTC. Translated: CASSRGLYEQYF.

V is TRBV27 and J is TRBJ1-2; 7 bases agree with TRBD1. This CDR3 region has 16 residues. CDR1 is MNHEY and CDR2 is SMNVEV in the germline V gene (reference sequence). The J segment lost 10 bases and the V segment lost 5 bases, leaving 19 bases of the junction unmatched. The CDR3 DNA sequence: TGTGCCAGCAGTCGGACAGGTTTCAGCGGGACAAATGACTACACCTTC. Amino acid sequence: CASSRTGFSGTNDYTF.

This clonotype was observed a handful of times. This rearrangement joins TRBV29-1 to TRBJ2-5; D might be TRBD1 (5 bases). Judging by the DNA end, TRBJ2-7 fits better; the J call may be wrong. The germline V gene encodes CDR1 SQVTM and CDR2 ANQGSEA. This CDR3 has 12 amino acids. CDR3 in DNA: TGCAGGGCCCAGGACACGATCTACGAGCAGTACTTC. Translation gives CRAQDTIYEQYF.

The CDR3, as DNA: TGCAGTGCCAGCGGCGCGGATGAGACCCAGTACTTC. It encodes CSASGADETQYF. The chain recombines TRBV20-1 with TRBJ2-5, with D perhaps TRBD2 (5 bases). The CDR3 totals 12 residues. V lost 6 bases, J lost 5 bases, and 13 bases lay in between. Germline lookup yields CDR1 DFQATT and CDR2 SNEGSKA (reference sequence).

V and J are TRBV12-3 or TRBV12-4 and TRBJ1-2, with TRBD1 as a possible D gene (5 bases). The CDR3 spans 14 residues. V shed 0 bases and J shed 8 bases, with 13 bases lying between them. CDR3 region: CASSLAPGLGGYTF. CDR3 nucleotides: TGTGCCAGCAGTTTAGCGCCAGGGTTAGGCGGCTACACCTTC.